This T cell receptor (beta chain) was recorded in a study of radiation and T cells in renal cell carcinoma. Time point of the sample: baseline pretreatment blood. The treatment denotes: 15 Gy SBRT to primary tumor, nephrectomy 4 weeks later. The CDR3 has 14 residues. V lost 2 bases and J lost 8; bases outside the gene matches: 5. Germline CDR1 SEHNR, CDR2 FQNEAQ (reference sequence). Sequenced by immunoSEQ multiplex PCR; TCRdb stores in-frame clones only, minus some. This sample has 130,000 to 150,000 clones, with approximately 91% found just once. V usage is TRBV7-9 and J usage is TRBJ2-1, with TRBD2 matching 8 bases. Here the sequenced sample was blood, taken from a patient whose treatment included radiotherapy and nephrectomy. This clonotype was obtained from a woman in her forties or fifties with renal cell carcinoma. CDR3 coding DNA: TGTGCCAGCAGCTTAACTAGCGGAGTCGATGAGCAGTTCTTC. Translation: CASSLTSGVDEQFF.